This TCR beta chain stems from a study of cytomegalovirus exposure and HLA in healthy donors. Study findings and constraints: Reports credit the classifier with highly specific, highly sensitive diagnosis of cytomegalovirus status. Researchers reported in a later analysis that a missense DCLRE1C variant was tied to TCR beta V- and J-gene trimming. Presence/absence analysis assumed near-uniform sequencing depth across donors.

The study ran its PCR with 60 Vbeta and 13 Jbeta primers. Profiled with immunoSEQ multiplex PCR; TCRdb holds only in-frame clones, not every one. This sample has about 130,000 clones; 78% occur once, and the top ten carry around 4%. V shed 5 bases and J 8 bases; nucleotides not matched to a gene: 1. The CDR3 covers 11 residues. Germline V gives CDR1 SEHNR, CDR2 FQNEAQ (reference sequence). To note about this clone: Its antigen is unknown.

Unrecorded immune exposures were likely, despite nominal health at sampling. The sample comprised PBMCs. This TCR was sampled from a man in his forties in good health and CMV-seronegative. The V call is TRBV7-9, the J call TRBJ1-1, with 8 bases that match TRBD1. The CDR3 loop reads CASSRQGEAFF. The CDR3 DNA follows: TGTGCCAGCAGCCGACAGGGGGAAGCTTTCTTT. The variable domain in full, with the rest retrieved from reference TRBV7-9 and TRBJ1-1, is DTGVSQNPRHKITKRGQNVTFRCDPISEHNRLYWYRQTLGQGPEFLTYFQNEAQLEKSRLLSDRFSAERPKGSFSTLEIQRTEQGDSAMYLCASSRQGEAFFGQGTRLTVV.